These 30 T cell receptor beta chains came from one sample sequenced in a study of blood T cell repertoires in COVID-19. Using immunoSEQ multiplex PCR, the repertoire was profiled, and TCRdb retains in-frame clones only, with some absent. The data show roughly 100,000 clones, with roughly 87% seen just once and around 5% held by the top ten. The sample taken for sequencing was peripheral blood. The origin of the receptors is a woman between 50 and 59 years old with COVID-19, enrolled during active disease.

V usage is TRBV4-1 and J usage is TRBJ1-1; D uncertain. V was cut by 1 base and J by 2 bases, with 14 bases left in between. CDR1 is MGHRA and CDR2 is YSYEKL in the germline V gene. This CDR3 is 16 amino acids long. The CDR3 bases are TGCGCCAGCAGCCAAGTCGGACTTGAGGGAAACACTGAAGCTTTCTTT. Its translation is CASSQVGLEGNTEAFF.

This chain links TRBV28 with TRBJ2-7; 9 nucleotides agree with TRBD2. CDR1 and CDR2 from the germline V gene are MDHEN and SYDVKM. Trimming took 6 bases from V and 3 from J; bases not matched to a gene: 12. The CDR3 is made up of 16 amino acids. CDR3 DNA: TGTGCCAGCAGCCTTCCTGCTAGCGGGGTGGGCTACGAGCAGTACTTC. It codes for CASSLPASGVGYEQYF. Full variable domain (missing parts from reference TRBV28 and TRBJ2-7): DVKVTQSSRYLVKRTGEKVFLECVQDMDHENMFWYRQDPGLGLRLIYFSYDVKMKEKGDIPEGYSVSREKKERFSLILESASTNQTSMYLCASSLPASGVGYEQYFGPGTRLTVT.

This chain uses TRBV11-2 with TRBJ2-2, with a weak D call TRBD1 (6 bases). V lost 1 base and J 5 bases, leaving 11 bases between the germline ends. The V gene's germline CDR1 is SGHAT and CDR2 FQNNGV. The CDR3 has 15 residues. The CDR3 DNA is TGTGCCAGCAGCTTAGGGGTAACAGGGACCGGGGAGCTGTTTTTT. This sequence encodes CASSLGVTGTGELFF.

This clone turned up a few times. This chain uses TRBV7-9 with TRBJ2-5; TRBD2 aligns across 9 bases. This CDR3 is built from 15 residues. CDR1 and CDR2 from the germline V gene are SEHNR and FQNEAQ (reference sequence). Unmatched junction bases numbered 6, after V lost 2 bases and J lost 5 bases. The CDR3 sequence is CASSLSGRTLETQYF. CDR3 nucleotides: TGTGCCAGCAGCTTAAGCGGGAGGACTCTTGAGACCCAGTACTTC. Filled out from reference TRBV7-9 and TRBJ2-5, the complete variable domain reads DTGVSQNPRHKITKRGQNVTFRCDPISEHNRLYWYRQTLGQGPEFLTYFQNEAQLEKSRLLSDRFSAERPKGSFSTLEIQRTEQGDSAMYLCASSLSGRTLETQYFGPGTRLLVL.

CDR3 sequence reads: CASSSKLQGYEQYF. The CDR3 DNA reads as TGTGCCAGCAGCTCAAAACTCCAGGGATACGAGCAGTACTTC. J is TRBJ2-7 and V is TRBV6-5; weak D call: TRBD1 (5 bases). The length of the CDR3 is 14 residues. The V end was cut by 6 bases, the J end by 4 bases, with 16 bases between. Germline lookup yields CDR1 MNHEY and CDR2 SVGAGI.

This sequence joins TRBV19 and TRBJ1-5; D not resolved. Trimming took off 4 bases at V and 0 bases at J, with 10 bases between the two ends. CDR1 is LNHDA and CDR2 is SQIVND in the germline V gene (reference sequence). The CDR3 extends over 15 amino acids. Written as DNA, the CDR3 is TGTGCCAGTAGTAGCAGACTGGATAGCAATCAGCCCCAGCATTTT. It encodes CASSSRLDSNQPQHF.

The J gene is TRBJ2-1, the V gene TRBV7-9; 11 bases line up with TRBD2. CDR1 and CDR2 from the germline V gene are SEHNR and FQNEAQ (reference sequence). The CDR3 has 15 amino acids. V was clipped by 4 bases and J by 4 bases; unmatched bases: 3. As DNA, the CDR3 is TGTGCCAGCAGCTACTTAGCGGGGGGGTACAATGAGCAGTTCTTC. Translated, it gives CASSYLAGGYNEQFF.

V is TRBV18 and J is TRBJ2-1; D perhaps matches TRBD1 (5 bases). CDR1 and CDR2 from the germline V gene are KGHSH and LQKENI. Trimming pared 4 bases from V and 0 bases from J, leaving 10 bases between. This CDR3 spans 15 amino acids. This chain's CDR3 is CASSLQGSSYNEQFF. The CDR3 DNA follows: TGTGCCAGCTCACTTCAGGGAAGCTCCTACAATGAGCAGTTCTTC.

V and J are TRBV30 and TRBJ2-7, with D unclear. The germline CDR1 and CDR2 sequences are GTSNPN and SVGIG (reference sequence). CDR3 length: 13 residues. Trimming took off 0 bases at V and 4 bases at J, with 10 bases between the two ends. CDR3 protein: CAWSVPGEYEQYF. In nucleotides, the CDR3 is TGTGCCTGGAGTGTGCCCGGAGAATACGAGCAGTACTTC. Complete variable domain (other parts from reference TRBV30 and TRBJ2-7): SQTIHQWPATLVQPVGSPLSLECTVEGTSNPNLYWYRQAAGRGLQLLFYSVGIGQISSEVPQNLSASRPQDRQFILSSKKLLLSDSGFYLCAWSVPGEYEQYFGPGTRLTVT.

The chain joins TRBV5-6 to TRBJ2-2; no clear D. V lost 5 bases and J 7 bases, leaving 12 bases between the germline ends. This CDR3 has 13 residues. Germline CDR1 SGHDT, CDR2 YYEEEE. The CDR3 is CASRTRGGGELFF. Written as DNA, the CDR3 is TGTGCCAGCAGAACACGTGGTGGCGGGGAGCTGTTTTTT.

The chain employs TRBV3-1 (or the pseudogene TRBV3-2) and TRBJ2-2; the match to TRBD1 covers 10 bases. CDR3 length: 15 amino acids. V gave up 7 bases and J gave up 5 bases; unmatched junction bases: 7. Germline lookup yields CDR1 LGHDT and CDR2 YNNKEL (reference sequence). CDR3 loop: CASTGTGVFTGELFF. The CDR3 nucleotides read TGTGCCAGCACGGGGACAGGGGTTTTTACCGGGGAGCTGTTTTTT.

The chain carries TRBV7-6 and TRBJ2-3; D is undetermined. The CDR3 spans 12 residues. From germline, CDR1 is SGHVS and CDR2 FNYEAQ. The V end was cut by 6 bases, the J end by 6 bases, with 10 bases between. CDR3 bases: TGTGCCAGCAGTTTTGTTTCGGATACGCAGTATTTT. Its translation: CASSFVSDTQYF.

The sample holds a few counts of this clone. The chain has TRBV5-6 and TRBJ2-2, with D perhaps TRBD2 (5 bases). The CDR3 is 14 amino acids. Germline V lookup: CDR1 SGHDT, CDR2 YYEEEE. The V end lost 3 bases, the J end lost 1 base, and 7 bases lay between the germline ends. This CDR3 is CASSSRGNTGELFF. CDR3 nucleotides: TGTGCCAGCAGCTCACGGGGGAACACCGGGGAGCTGTTTTTT.

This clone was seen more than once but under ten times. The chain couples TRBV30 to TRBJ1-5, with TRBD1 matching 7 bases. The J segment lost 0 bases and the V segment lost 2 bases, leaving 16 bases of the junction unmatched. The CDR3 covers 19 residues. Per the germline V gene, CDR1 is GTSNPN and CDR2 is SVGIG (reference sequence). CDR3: CAWSKGVYRGLYSNQPQHF. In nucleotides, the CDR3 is TGTGCCTGGAGTAAAGGGGTGTACAGGGGACTTTATAGCAATCAGCCCCAGCATTTT.

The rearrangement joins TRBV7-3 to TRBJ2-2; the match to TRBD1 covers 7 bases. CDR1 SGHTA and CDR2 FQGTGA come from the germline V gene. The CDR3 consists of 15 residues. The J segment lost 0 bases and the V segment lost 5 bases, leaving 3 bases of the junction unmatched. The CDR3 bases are TGTGCCAGCAGCGCCGGGACAGCGAACACCGGGGAGCTGTTTTTT. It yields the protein CASSAGTANTGELFF.

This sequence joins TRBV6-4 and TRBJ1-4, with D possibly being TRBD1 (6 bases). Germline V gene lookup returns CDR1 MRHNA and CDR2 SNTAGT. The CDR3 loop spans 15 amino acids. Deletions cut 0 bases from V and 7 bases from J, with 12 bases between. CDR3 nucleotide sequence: TGTGCCAGCAGTGACTCTGGGGGCACCGGTGAAAAACTGTTTTTT. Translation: CASSDSGGTGEKLFF.

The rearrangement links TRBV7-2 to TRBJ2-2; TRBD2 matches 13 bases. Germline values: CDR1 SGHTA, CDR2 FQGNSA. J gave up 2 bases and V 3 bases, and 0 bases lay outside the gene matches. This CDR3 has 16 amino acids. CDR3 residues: CASSLGLAGNTGELFF. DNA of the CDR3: TGTGCCAGCAGCTTGGGACTAGCGGGAAACACCGGGGAGCTGTTTTTT.

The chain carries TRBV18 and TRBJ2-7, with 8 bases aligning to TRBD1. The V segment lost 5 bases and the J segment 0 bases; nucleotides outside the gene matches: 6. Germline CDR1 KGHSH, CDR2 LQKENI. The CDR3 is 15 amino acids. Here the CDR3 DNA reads TGTGCCAGCTCAACGGGGACAGGCACCTCCTACGAGCAGTACTTC. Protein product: CASSTGTGTSYEQYF.

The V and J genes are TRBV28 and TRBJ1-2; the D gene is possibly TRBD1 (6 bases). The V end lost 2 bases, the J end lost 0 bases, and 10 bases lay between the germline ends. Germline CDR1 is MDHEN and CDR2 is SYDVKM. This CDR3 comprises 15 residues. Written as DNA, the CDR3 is TGTGCCAGCAGTTTAATCAGGGGCGCTAACTATGGCTACACCTTC. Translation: CASSLIRGANYGYTF.

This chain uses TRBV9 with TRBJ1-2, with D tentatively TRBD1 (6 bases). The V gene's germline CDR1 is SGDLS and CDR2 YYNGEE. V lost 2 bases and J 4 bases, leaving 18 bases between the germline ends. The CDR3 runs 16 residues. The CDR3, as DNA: TGTGCCAGCAGCGTGAGCCCGGACAGTGCCACCTATGGCTACACCTTC. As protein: CASSVSPDSATYGYTF.

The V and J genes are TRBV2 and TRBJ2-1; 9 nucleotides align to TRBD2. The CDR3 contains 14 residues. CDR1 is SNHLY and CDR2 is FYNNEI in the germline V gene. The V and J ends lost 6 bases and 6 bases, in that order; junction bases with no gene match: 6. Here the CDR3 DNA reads TGTGCCAGCAGACCGGGACTAGCCTTCAATGAGCAGTTCTTC. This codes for CASRPGLAFNEQFF.

The CDR3 nucleotides are TGTGCCATAGGTCAGGGGTACGATAATTCACCCCTCCACTTT. Protein: CAIGQGYDNSPLHF. The rearrangement joins TRBV6-5 to TRBJ1-6, with a weak D call TRBD1 (6 bases). The length of the CDR3 is 14 residues. Per germline, CDR1 MNHEY and CDR2 SVGAGI. Trimming cost V 10 bases and J 5 bases, with 15 bases left between them.

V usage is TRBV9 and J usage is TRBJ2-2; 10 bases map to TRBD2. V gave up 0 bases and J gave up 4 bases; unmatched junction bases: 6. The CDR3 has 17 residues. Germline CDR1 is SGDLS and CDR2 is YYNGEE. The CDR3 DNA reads TGTGCCAGCAGCGTAGTACTAGCGGGGTACTCCACCGGGGAGCTGTTTTTT. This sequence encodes CASSVVLAGYSTGELFF.

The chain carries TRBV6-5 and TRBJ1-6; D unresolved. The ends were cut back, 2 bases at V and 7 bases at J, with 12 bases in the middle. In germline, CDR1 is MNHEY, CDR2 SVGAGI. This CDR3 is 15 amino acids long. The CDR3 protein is CASSYDGILNSPLHF. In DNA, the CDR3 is TGTGCCAGCAGTTACGACGGGATATTAAATTCACCCCTCCACTTT.

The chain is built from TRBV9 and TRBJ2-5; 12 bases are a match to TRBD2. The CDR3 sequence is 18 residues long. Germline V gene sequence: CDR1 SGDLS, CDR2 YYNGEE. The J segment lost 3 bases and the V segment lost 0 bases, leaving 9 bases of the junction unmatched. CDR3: CASSVGLAGELIEETQYF. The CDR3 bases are TGTGCCAGCAGCGTAGGACTAGCGGGGGAGCTAATTGAAGAGACCCAGTACTTC. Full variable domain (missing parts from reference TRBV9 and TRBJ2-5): DSGVTQTPKHLITATGQRVTLRCSPRSGDLSVYWYQQSLDQGLQFLIQYYNGEERAKGNILERFSAQQFPDLHSELNLSSLELGDSALYFCASSVGLAGELIEETQYFGPGTRLLVL.

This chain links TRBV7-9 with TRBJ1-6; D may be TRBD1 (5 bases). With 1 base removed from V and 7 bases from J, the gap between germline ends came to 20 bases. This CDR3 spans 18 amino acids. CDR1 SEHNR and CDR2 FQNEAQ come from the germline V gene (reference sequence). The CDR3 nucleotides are TGTGCCAGCAGCTTAGGGGGACTTGGGACCCGGGGGAATTCACCCCTCCACTTT. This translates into CASSLGGLGTRGNSPLHF.

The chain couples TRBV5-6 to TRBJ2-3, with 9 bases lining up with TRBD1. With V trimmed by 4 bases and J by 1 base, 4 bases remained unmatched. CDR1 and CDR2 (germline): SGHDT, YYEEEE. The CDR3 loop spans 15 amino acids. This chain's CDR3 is CASSLRQGGTDTQYF. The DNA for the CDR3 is TGTGCCAGCAGCCTCAGACAGGGGGGCACAGATACGCAGTATTTT.

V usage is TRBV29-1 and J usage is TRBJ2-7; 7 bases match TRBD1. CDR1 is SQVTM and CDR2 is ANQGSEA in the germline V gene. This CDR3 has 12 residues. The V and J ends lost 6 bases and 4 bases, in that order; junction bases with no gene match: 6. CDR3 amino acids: CSVEDRIYEQYF. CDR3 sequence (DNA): TGCAGCGTGGAGGACAGGATTTACGAGCAGTACTTC.

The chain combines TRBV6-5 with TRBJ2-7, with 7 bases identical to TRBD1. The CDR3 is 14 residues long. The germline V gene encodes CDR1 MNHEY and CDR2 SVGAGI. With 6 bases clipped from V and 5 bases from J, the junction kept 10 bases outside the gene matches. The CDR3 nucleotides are TGTGCCAGCAGACCCCCAGACAGGGACAACGAGCAGTACTTC. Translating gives CASRPPDRDNEQYF.

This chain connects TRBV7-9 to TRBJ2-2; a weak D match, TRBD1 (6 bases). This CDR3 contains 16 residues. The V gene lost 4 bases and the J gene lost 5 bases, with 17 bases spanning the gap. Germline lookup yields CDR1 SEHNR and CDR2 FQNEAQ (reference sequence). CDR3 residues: CASSWGWTEATGELFF. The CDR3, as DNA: TGTGCCAGCAGCTGGGGTTGGACAGAAGCGACCGGGGAGCTGTTTTTT. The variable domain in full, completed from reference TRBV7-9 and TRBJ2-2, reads DTGVSQNPRHKITKRGQNVTFRCDPISEHNRLYWYRQTLGQGPEFLTYFQNEAQLEKSRLLSDRFSAERPKGSFSTLEIQRTEQGDSAMYLCASSWGWTEATGELFFGEGSRLTVL.